Reported below is one T cell receptor beta chain. Its antigen is not known. Measured with immunoSEQ multiplex PCR; TCRdb has only the in-frame clones, and not every one. Among some 130,000 clones listed, 89% were seen once. The germline V gene encodes CDR1 MNHNS and CDR2 SASEGT. V gave up 6 bases and J gave up 3 bases, with 12 bases separating them. This CDR3 has 13 amino acids. The sample originates from a study of cytomegalovirus exposure and HLA in healthy donors. Study-wide background: Later analysis reported that the 120 or so validation repertoires shared the platform of the roughly 680 first-cohort repertoires. Study-level points and caveats: Rare sequences made up most TCRs, while some public TCRs were found in many donors. Accounts indicate the classifier identified cytomegalovirus status with strong specificity and sensitivity.

The gene calls are TRBV6-1 and TRBJ2-7; D not certain. The TCR was taken from a woman between 18 and 29 years old in good health and CMV-seronegative. The sequencing input was PBMCs. CDR3 amino acids: CASRGVNHYEQYF. The CDR3 DNA reads TGTGCCAGCAGGGGCGTCAACCACTACGAGCAGTACTTC.